The rows below give T cell receptor beta chains drawn from one sample of a study of shared clonotypes between healthy human individuals. Produced via immunoSEQ multiplex PCR; TCRdb's table is partial and in-frame only. Of a few million clones in the sample, about nine tenths were seen once. The sequenced material came from naive CD4+ T cells from PBMCs. The receptors come from a young man in good health. Some clones in this sample may be carry-over from other donors' samples. The CDR3 runs from the conserved cysteine through the conserved F or W. Fields, in order: V gene, D gene, J gene, clone size, CDR3 DNA, CDR3 protein. The D gene is left open where the match is weak. Size is stated for part of the rows, as once, few or many counts, or as a class when the clone is expanded.

>TRBV29-1|TRBD1|TRBJ1-1|few
TGCAGCGTCGTTGGGACAGGGGGTTTGACTGAAGCTTTCTTT
CSVVGTGGLTEAFF
>TRBV28|TRBD1|TRBJ2-7|-
TGTGCCAGCATAGAGAAGGGGGCACGCTACGAGCAGTACTTC
CASIEKGARYEQYF
>TRBV5-1|TRBD1|TRBJ2-7|-
TGCGCCAGCAGCTTTGCAGGGGGAGAGTACGAGCAGTACTTC
CASSFAGGEYEQYF
>TRBV28|TRBD1|TRBJ1-4|few
TGTGCCAGCAGGACAGGGGCAGGCAATGAAAAACTGTTTTTT
CASRTGAGNEKLFF
>TRBV7-3|-|TRBJ2-2|-
TGTGCCAGCAGCACCCAGGGAGGGGGCAGGAACACCGGGGAGCTGTTTTTT
CASSTQGGGRNTGELFF
>TRBV19|-|TRBJ1-1|-
TGTGCCAGTCTGGGGCTCCTTCGGACTGAAGCTTTCTTT
CASLGLLRTEAFF
>TRBV27|-|TRBJ2-3|-
TGTGCCAGCAGTTTCCTCGGGACCGAACACCTCCGCACAGATACGCAGTATTTT
CASSFLGTEHLRTDTQYF
>TRBV7-9|TRBD1|TRBJ1-2|-
TGTGCCAGCACCCCGATGACAGGGGTCTATGGCTACACCTTC
CASTPMTGVYGYTF
>TRBV7-9|-|TRBJ2-7|-
TGTGCCAGCAGCTTAGCCGATTTTTACGAGCAGTACTTC
CASSLADFYEQYF
>TRBV15|-|TRBJ1-1|-
TGTGCCACCAGCAGAGGGGGCCTGGTTAACACTGAAGCTTTCTTT
CATSRGGLVNTEAFF
>TRBV7-8|TRBD1|TRBJ2-1|-
TGTGCCAGCAGCTGGGACAGGGTAGGCAATGAGCAGTTCTTC
CASSWDRVGNEQFF
>TRBV29-1|-|TRBJ1-1|-
TGCAGCGTTGAAGAAAGTCGGGCTTTCTTT
CSVEESRAFF
>TRBV5-1|-|TRBJ2-5|-
TGCGCCAGCAGCGTCGGGGACTTCCGAACGTCAGCCAAAGAGACCCAGTACTTC
CASSVGDFRTSAKETQYF
>TRBV18|-|TRBJ1-3|-
TGTGCCAGCTCACTTCCAGATATGGCTGGAAACACCATATATTTT
CASSLPDMAGNTIYF